This TCR beta chain was observed in a study of cytomegalovirus exposure and HLA in healthy donors. Study findings and constraints: Sequencing probably produced one cluster of sequence variants that were highly shared. TCR beta chain V- and J-gene trimming was linked, in a later analysis, to a missense variant in DCLRE1C.

A multiplex PCR was run with 60 Vbeta primers and 13 Jbeta primers. Here immunoSEQ multiplex PCR was the method, and the copy in TCRdb shows in-frame clones only, minus some. The sample includes some 150,000 clones, more than 75% of them seen just once. V was clipped by 1 base and J by 4 bases; unmatched bases: 16. In germline, CDR1 is SGHTA, CDR2 FQGNSA. The CDR3 loop spans 19 amino acids. This clone was seen once. The target antigen is unknown. The chain combines TRBV7-2 with TRBJ2-3, with 8 bases lining up with TRBD2. The clonotype originates from a woman aged 18-29 years in good health and CMV-seronegative. Sequenced material: PBMCs. This CDR3 is CASSLDPDLAAGAPDTQYF. CDR3 nucleotide sequence: TGTGCCAGCAGCTTAGATCCAGATCTCGCAGCGGGGGCGCCAGATACGCAGTATTTT.